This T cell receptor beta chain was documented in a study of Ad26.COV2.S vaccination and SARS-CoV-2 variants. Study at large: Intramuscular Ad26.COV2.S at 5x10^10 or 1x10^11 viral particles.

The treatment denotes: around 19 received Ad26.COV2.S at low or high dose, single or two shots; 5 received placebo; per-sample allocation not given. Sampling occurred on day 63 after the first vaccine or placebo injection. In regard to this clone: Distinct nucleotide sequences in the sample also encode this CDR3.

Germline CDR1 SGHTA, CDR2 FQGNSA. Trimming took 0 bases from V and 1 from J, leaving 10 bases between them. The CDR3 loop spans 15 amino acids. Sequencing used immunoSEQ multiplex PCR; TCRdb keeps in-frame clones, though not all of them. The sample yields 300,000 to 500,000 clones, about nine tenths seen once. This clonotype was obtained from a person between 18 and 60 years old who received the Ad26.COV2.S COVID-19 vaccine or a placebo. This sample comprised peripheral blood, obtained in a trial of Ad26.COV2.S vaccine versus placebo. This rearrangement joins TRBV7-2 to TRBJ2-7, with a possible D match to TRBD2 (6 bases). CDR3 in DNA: TGTGCCAGCAGCTTAGCGGGGGGACTTTCCTACGAGCAGTACTTC. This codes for CASSLAGGLSYEQYF. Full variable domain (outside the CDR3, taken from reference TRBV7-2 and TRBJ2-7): GAGVSQSPSNKVTEKGKDVELRCDPISGHTALYWYRQSLGQGLEFLIYFQGNSAPDKSGLPSDRFSAERTGGSVSTLTIQRTQQEDSAVYLCASSLAGGLSYEQYFGPGTRLTVT.